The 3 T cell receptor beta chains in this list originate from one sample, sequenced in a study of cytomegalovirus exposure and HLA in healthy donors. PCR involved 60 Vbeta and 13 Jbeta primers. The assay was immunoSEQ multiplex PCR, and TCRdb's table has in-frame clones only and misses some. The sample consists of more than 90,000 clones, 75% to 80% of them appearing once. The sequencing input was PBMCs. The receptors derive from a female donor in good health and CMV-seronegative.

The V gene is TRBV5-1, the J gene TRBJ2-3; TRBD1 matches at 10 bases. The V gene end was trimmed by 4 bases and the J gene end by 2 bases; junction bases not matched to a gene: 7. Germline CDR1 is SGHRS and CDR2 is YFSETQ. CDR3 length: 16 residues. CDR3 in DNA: TGCGCCAGCAGCGTAGGCGGGACAGGGGACACAGATACGCAGTATTTT. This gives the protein CASSVGGTGDTDTQYF. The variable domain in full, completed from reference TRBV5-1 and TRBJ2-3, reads KAGVTQTPRYLIKTRGQQVTLSCSPISGHRSVSWYQQTPGQGLQFLFEYFSETQRNKGNFPGRFSGRQFSNSRSEMNVSTLELGDSALYLCASSVGGTGDTDTQYFGPGTRLTVL.

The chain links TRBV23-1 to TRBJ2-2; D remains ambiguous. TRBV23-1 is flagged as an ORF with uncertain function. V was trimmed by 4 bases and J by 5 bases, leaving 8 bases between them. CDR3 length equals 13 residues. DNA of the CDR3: TGCGCCAGCAGTCTAGTAGCTACCGGGGAGCTGTTTTTT. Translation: CASSLVATGELFF.

In DNA, the CDR3 is TGTGCCTGGAGTGTCCCGGGAATTCTCTCCTACGAGCAGTACTTC. It yields the protein CAWSVPGILSYEQYF. The V and J genes are TRBV30 and TRBJ2-7; D perhaps matches TRBD2 (5 bases). Germline CDR1 and CDR2: GTSNPN and SVGIG (reference sequence). V gave up 0 bases and J gave up 0 bases, with 12 bases separating them. This CDR3 comprises 15 residues.